The rows below give T cell receptor beta chains drawn from one sample of a study of blood T cells in healthy people across ages. TCRdb re-analysed the 5' RACE reads in MiXCR, keeping a single row per CDR3 protein. The table has about 1 million distinct CDR3 sequences, roughly 45% seen once. The sample taken for sequencing was blood. These receptors were obtained from an older woman in good health. The CDR3 runs from the conserved cysteine through the conserved F or W. A D gene is named only where the DNA matches it firmly. Clone size appears in some rows only: once, few, many, or a class for an expanded clone.

d_call	v_call	j_call	clone_size	cdr3_nt	cdr3_aa
.	TRBV28	TRBJ2-3	.	TGTGCCAGCAGTTTTGGTGGCAGGATAAGCACAGATACGCAGTATTTT	CASSFGGRISTDTQYF
.	TRBV7-2	TRBJ2-3	.	TGTGCCAGCAGCTCTCCGGAAGGGACAGATACGCAGTATTTT	CASSSPEGTDTQYF
.	TRBV7-9	TRBJ2-1	.	TGTGCCAGCAGCCCGAGATTGGGACGGGGCAACTCCTACAATGAGCAGTTCTTC	CASSPRLGRGNSYNEQFF
.	TRBV12-3/TRBV12-4	TRBJ1-1	few	TGTGCCAGCAGTTTTATCGAGGGGGTGAGAACTGAAGCTTTCTTT	CASSFIEGVRTEAFF
TRBD2	TRBV9	TRBJ2-5	.	TGTGCCAGCAGCGCGATGGGACTAGCGGGAAGCGATGAGCAGTACTTC	CASSAMGLAGSDEQYF
.	TRBV5-1	TRBJ1-1	.	TGCGCCAGCAGCACCGACGGGGAATCCCTGAACACTGAAGCTTTCTTT	CASSTDGESLNTEAFF
TRBD2	TRBV5-6	TRBJ2-5	.	TGTGCCAGCAGCTTGGCTACGGGAGGCCAAGAGACCCAGTACTTC	CASSLATGGQETQYF
.	TRBV12-3/TRBV12-4	TRBJ2-4	few	TGTGCCAGCAGTTTTCCCGGAAACATTCAGTACTTC	CASSFPGNIQYF
TRBD1	TRBV27	TRBJ2-4	once	TGTGCCAGCGGTTCTCAGGGGGTAGCCAAAAACATTCAGTACTTC	CASGSQGVAKNIQYF
.	TRBV5-1	TRBJ1-4	once	TGCGCCAGCAGGGCGGACGGAGGGGCAACTAATGAAAAACTGTTTTTT	CASRADGGATNEKLFF
.	TRBV4-1	TRBJ1-4	.	TGCGCCAGTAGTGAGAGGGGTGCGGATGAAAAACTGTTTTTT	CASSERGADEKLFF
.	TRBV7-6	TRBJ2-3	few	TGTGCCAGCAGCTCCCAGCCAGATACGCAGTATTTT	CASSSQPDTQYF
.	TRBV20-1	TRBJ2-3	.	TGCAGTGCTAGAAAACAGGGACTCACAGATACGCAGTATTTT	CSARKQGLTDTQYF
TRBD2	TRBV7-2	TRBJ2-7	.	TGTGCCAGCAGCTTTCTAGCGGGAGTTGCCTACGAGCAGTACTTC	CASSFLAGVAYEQYF
TRBD2	TRBV9	TRBJ2-3	.	TGTGCCAGCAGCGTAGGAAGCGGGAGACTTACAGATACGCAGTATTTT	CASSVGSGRLTDTQYF
TRBD2	TRBV4-1	TRBJ2-7	.	TGCGCCAGCAGCCAAACCAAAAGCGGGAGATCCTACGAGCAGTACTTC	CASSQTKSGRSYEQYF
.	TRBV5-1	TRBJ2-6	few	TGCGCCAGCAGCTTGGCCTGGGGGGGGGCCAACGTCCTGACTTTC	CASSLAWGGANVLTF
TRBD1	TRBV9	TRBJ2-3	.	TGTGCCAGCAGCGCAAGGACAGGGGTGACAGATACGCAGTATTTT	CASSARTGVTDTQYF
TRBD2	TRBV3-1	TRBJ2-4	.	TGTGCCAGCAGCCCCGGGACTAGCGGGAGGGGGAGGGACATTCAGTACTTC	CASSPGTSGRGRDIQYF
TRBD2	TRBV6-1	TRBJ2-1	few	TGTGCCAGCAGGCCACTAGCGGGAGCCGCTCTTGACAATGAGCAGTTCTTC	CASRPLAGAALDNEQFF
.	TRBV7-9	TRBJ1-2	.	TGTGCCAGCAGCGGCAGGGGTCGTCATGGCTACACCTTC	CASSGRGRHGYTF
.	TRBV2	TRBJ1-3	.	TGTGCCAGCAGTGGTGGTTCAGGGAATGCTGGAAACACCATATATTTT	CASSGGSGNAGNTIYF
TRBD2	TRBV15	TRBJ2-4	.	TGTGCCACCAGGGGGGGGTTTGGGGACATTCAGTACTTC	CATRGGFGDIQYF
.	TRBV29-1	TRBJ1-2	.	TGCAGCGCCGAGACAGACGGCTACACCTTC	CSAETDGYTF
.	TRBV6-6	TRBJ2-1	.	TGTGCCAGCAGTTACTCGACAGGCGGTGAGCAGTTCTTC	CASSYSTGGEQFF
.	TRBV9	TRBJ1-3	few	TGTGCCAGCAGCGTAGTGGGTCGGAACTCTGGAAACACCATATATTTT	CASSVVGRNSGNTIYF
.	TRBV27	TRBJ1-2	few	TGTGCCAGCAGTTTATCACGAACAGGGTCCTATGGCTACACCTTC	CASSLSRTGSYGYTF
.	TRBV10-2	TRBJ2-1	.	TGCGCCAGCAGCGCCCGGGGTGACAATGAGCAGTTCTTC	CASSARGDNEQFF
TRBD1	TRBV20-1	TRBJ1-5	.	TGCAGTACGATAGGACAGGGCGGACAGCCCCAGCATTTT	CSTIGQGGQPQHF
TRBD1	TRBV7-6	TRBJ2-3	.	TGTGCCAGCAGTTCTACCGGGACAGGGGTTAAAGATACGCAGTATTTT	CASSSTGTGVKDTQYF
TRBD1	TRBV2	TRBJ1-4	.	TGTGCCAGCAGTCCTTTCTCCGGGACAGCCCTTGAAAAACTGTTTTTT	CASSPFSGTALEKLFF
.	TRBV6-5	TRBJ2-1	.	TGTGCCAGCAGTTACTCACAGGGCATGTCATACAATGAGCAGTTCTTC	CASSYSQGMSYNEQFF
.	TRBV6-6	TRBJ2-7	.	TGTGCCAGCAGTTACGGGGGGGAGACAGGGGTAAAATACGAGCAGTACTTC	CASSYGGETGVKYEQYF
TRBD2	TRBV9	TRBJ2-5	.	TGTGCCAGCAGCCACTCCGGGACTAGCGGCAATGAGCAGTACTTC	CASSHSGTSGNEQYF
.	TRBV3-1	TRBJ1-2	.	TGTGCCAGCAGCCAAGGAGGTGGGGGCTTCTATGGCTACACCTTC	CASSQGGGGFYGYTF
TRBD2	TRBV5-1	TRBJ2-5	.	TGCGCCAGCAGCAGGGGACTAGCGGCCCGGGAGACCCAGTACTTC	CASSRGLAARETQYF
.	TRBV7-9	TRBJ1-4	.	TGTGCCAGCAGCTTCGTACAGGGAGCAACTAATGAAAAACTGTTTTTT	CASSFVQGATNEKLFF
.	TRBV7-9	TRBJ2-1	once	TGTGCCAGCACCCTAGGGCCAGACGAGCAGTTCTTC	CASTLGPDEQFF
.	TRBV11-2	TRBJ2-3	.	TGTGCCAGCAGCTTAATCCCAGGAGCGCAGTATTTT	CASSLIPGAQYF
.	TRBV7-7	TRBJ2-5	.	TGTGCCAGCAGCTCCTTTGGCCAGGGGGAGACCCAGTACTTC	CASSSFGQGETQYF
TRBD1	TRBV5-6	TRBJ2-7	.	TGTGCCAGCAGCTTATGGACAGGACCCTACGAGCAGTACTTC	CASSLWTGPYEQYF
.	TRBV6-5	TRBJ2-5	once	TGTGCCAGCACCAAGGGAGAGACCCAGTACTTC	CASTKGETQYF
.	TRBV7-9	TRBJ2-1	.	TGTGCCAGCAGCTTAACTCACAATGAGCAGTTCTTC	CASSLTHNEQFF
.	TRBV20-1	TRBJ2-3	.	TGCAGTGCCGAGCCCTCACGTGGGGAGAGATACGCGTATTTT	CSAEPSRGERYAYF